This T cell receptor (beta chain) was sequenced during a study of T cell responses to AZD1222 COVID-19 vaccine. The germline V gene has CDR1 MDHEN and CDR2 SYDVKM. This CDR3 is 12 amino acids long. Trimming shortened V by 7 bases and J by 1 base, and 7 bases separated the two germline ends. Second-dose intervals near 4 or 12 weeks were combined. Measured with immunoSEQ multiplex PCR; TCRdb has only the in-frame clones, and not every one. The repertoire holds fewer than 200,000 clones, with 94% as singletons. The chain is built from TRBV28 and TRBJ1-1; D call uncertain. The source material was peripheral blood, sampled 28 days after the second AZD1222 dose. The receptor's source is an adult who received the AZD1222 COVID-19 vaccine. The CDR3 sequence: CASTPGNTEAFF. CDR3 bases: TGTGCCAGCACTCCGGGGAACACTGAAGCTTTCTTT.